Here is one T cell receptor beta chain with its context. Original analysis: Amplification of reference gene primers was used by the study to estimate nucleated cell counts. Sequencing used immunoSEQ multiplex PCR; TCRdb keeps in-frame clones, though not all of them. V and J calls and clone size come straight from that table; D and trimming were deduced from the DNA. The table records some 150,000 clones, approximately 88% of them present only once. This specimen belongs to a study of blood T cell repertoires in COVID-19. Study as a whole: COVID-19 samples collected from the United States, Italy and Spain covered acute and convalescent phases. The cDNA or gDNA used as material had been derived from T cells, B-cell-depleted T cells, or PBMCs.

The V and J ends lost 6 bases and 3 bases respectively, with 11 bases between them. This CDR3 is built from 13 residues. This chain joins TRBV12-3 or TRBV12-4 and TRBJ1-1; D is unclear. Sequencing used peripheral blood. This receptor was obtained from a woman in her sixties or seventies who had recovered from COVID-19. This chain's CDR3 is CASSLTDYTEAFF. CDR3 nucleotide sequence: TGTGCCAGCAGCCTAACGGACTACACTGAAGCTTTCTTT.